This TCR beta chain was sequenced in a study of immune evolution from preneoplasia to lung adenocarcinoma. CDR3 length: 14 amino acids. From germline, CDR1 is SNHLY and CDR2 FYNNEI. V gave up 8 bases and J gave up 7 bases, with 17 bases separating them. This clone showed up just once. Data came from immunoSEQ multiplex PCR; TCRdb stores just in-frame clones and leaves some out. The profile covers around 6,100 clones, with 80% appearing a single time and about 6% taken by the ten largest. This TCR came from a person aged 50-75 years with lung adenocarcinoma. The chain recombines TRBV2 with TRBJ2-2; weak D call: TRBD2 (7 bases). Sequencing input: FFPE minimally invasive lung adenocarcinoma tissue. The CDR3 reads CASQTRGRDGELFF. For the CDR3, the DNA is TGTGCCAGCCAGACTAGGGGGAGGGACGGGGAGCTGTTTTTT.